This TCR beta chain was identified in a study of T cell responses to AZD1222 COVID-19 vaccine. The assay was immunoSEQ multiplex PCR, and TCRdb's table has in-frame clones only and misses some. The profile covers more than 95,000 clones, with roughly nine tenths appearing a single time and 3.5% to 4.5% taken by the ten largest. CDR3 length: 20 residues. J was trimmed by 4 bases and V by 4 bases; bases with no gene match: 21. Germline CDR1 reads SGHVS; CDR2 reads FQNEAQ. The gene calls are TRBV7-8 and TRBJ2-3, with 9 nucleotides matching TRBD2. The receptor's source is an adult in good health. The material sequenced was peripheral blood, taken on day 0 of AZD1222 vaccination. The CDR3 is CASSSRGGREGPASADTQYF. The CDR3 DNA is TGTGCCAGCAGCTCCCGAGGGGGGCGGGAGGGCCCGGCCAGCGCAGATACGCAGTATTTT.